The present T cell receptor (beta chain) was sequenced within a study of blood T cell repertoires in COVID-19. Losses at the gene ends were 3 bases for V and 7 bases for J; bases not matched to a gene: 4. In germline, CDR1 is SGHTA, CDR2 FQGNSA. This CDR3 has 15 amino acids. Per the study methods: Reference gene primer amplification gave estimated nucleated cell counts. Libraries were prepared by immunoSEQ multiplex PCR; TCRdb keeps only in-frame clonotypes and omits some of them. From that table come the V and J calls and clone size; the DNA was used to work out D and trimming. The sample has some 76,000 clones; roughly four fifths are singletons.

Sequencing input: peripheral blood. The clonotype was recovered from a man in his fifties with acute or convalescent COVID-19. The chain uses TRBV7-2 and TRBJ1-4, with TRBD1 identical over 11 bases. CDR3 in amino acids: CASSLRTGGGEKLFF. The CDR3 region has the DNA TGTGCCAGCAGCTTGCGGACAGGGGGCGGTGAAAAACTGTTTTTT.